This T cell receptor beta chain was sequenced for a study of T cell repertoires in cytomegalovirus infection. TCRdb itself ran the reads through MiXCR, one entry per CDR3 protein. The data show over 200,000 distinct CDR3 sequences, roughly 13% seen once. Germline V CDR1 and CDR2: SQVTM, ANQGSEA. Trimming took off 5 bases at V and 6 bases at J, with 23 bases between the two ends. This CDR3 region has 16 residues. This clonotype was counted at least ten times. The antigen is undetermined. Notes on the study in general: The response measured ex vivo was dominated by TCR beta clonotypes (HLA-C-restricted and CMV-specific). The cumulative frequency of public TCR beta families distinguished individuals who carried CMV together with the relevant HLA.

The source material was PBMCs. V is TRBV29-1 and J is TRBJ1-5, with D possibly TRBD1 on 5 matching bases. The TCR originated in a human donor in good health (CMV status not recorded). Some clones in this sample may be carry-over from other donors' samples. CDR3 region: CSVYPPWDCRAQPQHF. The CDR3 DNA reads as TGCAGCGTTTACCCCCCGTGGGACTGCAGGGCTCAGCCCCAGCATTTT. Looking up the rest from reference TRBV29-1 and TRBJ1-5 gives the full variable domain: SAVISQKPSRDICQRGTSLTIQCQVDSQVTMMFWYRQQPGQSLTLIATANQGSEATYESGFVIDKFPISRPNLTFSTLTVSNMSPEDSSIYLCSVYPPWDCRAQPQHFGDGTRLSIL.